What follows is one T cell receptor beta chain and its context. Antigen unknown. The PCR employed 60 Vbeta primers together with 13 Jbeta primers. Per the study methods: As a later analysis found, there were tens of millions of unique TCR beta chains, of which roughly 11 million were shared. TCRdb's table, derived via immunoSEQ multiplex PCR, lists solely in-frame clones and lacks some. From that table come the V and J calls and clone size; the DNA was used to work out D and trimming. The profile shows 150,000 to 200,000 clones, 84% of them singletons. The data belong to a study of cytomegalovirus exposure and HLA in healthy donors. CDR1 and CDR2 (germline): PRHDT, FYEKMQ (reference sequence). This CDR3 contains 13 residues. V dropped 5 bases and J dropped 4; count of bases not matched to a gene: 4. Study observations and caveats: Most of the CMV-associated TCR beta chains (in a later analysis) appeared to be HLA-restricted.

The V and J genes are TRBV13 and TRBJ1-2; 7 positions agree with TRBD1. Source material: PBMCs. The clonotype comes from a boy younger than 18 in good health and CMV-seronegative. The CDR3 loop reads CASSLQGSYGYTF. CDR3 DNA sequence: TGTGCCAGCAGCCTACAGGGGTCCTATGGCTACACCTTC.